Described below is a single TCR beta chain sequence and its context. What it recognizes is unknown. The PCR used 60 Vbeta and 13 Jbeta primers. This table comes from immunoSEQ multiplex PCR, and its TCRdb copy is limited to in-frame clones, with some not included. The sample carries approximately 110,000 clones, 70% to 85% recorded once. Germline CDR1 reads SGHTA; CDR2 reads FQGNSA. The CDR3 has 15 residues. The V and J ends lost 5 bases and 1 base respectively, with 14 bases between them. There were likely unrecorded immune exposures, though donors were nominally healthy when sampled. This specimen belongs to a study of cytomegalovirus exposure and HLA in healthy donors. Findings of the study overall: In a later analysis, a missense DCLRE1C variant was linked to TCR beta V- and J-gene trimming.

This receptor was identified in a woman younger than 35 in good health and CMV-seronegative. The gene calls are TRBV7-2 and TRBJ1-1; TRBD1 is a possible D gene (5 bases). Material for sequencing was PBMCs. The CDR3 region has the DNA TGTGCCAGCAGCGGGCACGGGGGAAGGAACACTGAAGCTTTCTTT. Translation gives CASSGHGGRNTEAFF.